The rows below give T cell receptor beta chains drawn from one sample of a study of T cells in Graves' hyperthyroidism and ophthalmopathy. Each CDR3 protein is one row after TCRdb ran MiXCR on the multiplex PCR reads. The sample shows about 700,000 distinct CDR3 sequences, 14% of them seen only once. The sample consisted of blood. The receptors originated from a young woman with Graves' hyperthyroidism. Each CDR3 is given with its conserved first and last residue. D genes are given only for firm matches. Some rows mark clone size as missing; the rest say once, few, many or name a class of expanded clone.

d_call j_call clone_size v_call cdr3_nt cdr3_aa
. TRBJ2-3 many TRBV24-1 TGTGCCACCAGGGACGTGAGCACAGATACGCAGTATTTT CATRDVSTDTQYF
TRBD2 TRBJ2-3 many TRBV2 TGTGCCAGCAGTGGGGTAGCGGGATATAAAGATACGCAGTATTTT CASSGVAGYKDTQYF
TRBD2 TRBJ2-1 . TRBV6-2/TRBV6-3 TGTGCCAGCAGCCCGGGAGGGGACAATGAGCAGTTCTTC CASSPGGDNEQFF
. TRBJ2-3 many TRBV30 TGTGCCTGGAGTGTAGGGGGAGGCACAGATACGCAGTATTTT CAWSVGGGTDTQYF
TRBD2 TRBJ2-4 . TRBV5-1 TGCGCCAGCAAAGGGCTAGCGGGAGAGGGGGCCAAAAACATTCAGTACTTC CASKGLAGEGAKNIQYF
. TRBJ2-7 many TRBV11-2 TGTGCCAGCAGCTTAGTCGCCGACAGGAAACACGAGCAGTACTTC CASSLVADRKHEQYF
. TRBJ2-5 many TRBV20-1 TGCAGTGTGGTGTACCAAGAGACCCAGTACTTC CSVVYQETQYF
. TRBJ2-2 many TRBV6-1 TGTGCCAGCAGTAACAGGGAGAAGAACACCGGGGAGCTGTTTTTT CASSNREKNTGELFF
. TRBJ2-1 . TRBV2 TGTGCCAGGGGAGAGAATGAGCAGTTCTTC CARGENEQFF
TRBD1 TRBJ1-1 . TRBV19 TGTGCCAGTAGTCTGGACAGGGGTCTGGCCCTCGGAGCTTTCTTT CASSLDRGLALGAFF
TRBD2 TRBJ2-7 many TRBV7-9 TGTGCCAGCAGCGGGGGGGTAATCTACGAGCAGTACTTC CASSGGVIYEQYF
. TRBJ1-6 many TRBV13 TGTGCCAGCAGCTTAAGCGGAAATAATTCACCCCTCCACTTT CASSLSGNNSPLHF
TRBD2 TRBJ2-5 many TRBV7-2 TGTGCCAGCAGCTTAAACGTCGCGGGAGTGAGGGAGACCCAGTACTTC CASSLNVAGVRETQYF
. TRBJ2-1 . TRBV27 TGTGCCAGCAGTAATCCTAGAACAATTTACAATGAGCAGTTCTTC CASSNPRTIYNEQFF
. TRBJ1-5 few TRBV9 TGTGCCAGCAGTCGGGGTGCAGGCAATCAGCCCCAGCATTTT CASSRGAGNQPQHF
. TRBJ2-7 many TRBV11-2 TGTGCCAGCAGCTCTCTCCTTAACGAATGGGGCTACGAGCAGTACTTC CASSSLLNEWGYEQYF
TRBD2 TRBJ2-3 . TRBV9 TGTGCCAGCAGCGTAGGTGGGGCGGGAGGTCCAGATACGCAGTATTTT CASSVGGAGGPDTQYF
TRBD1 TRBJ1-2 . TRBV28 TGTGCCAGCAGTCCCTATAGACAGGGGGCGGGCTATGGCTACACCTTC CASSPYRQGAGYGYTF
. TRBJ1-1 many TRBV12-3/TRBV12-4 TGTGCCAGCGCCGGAGGCATGAACACTGAAGCTTTCTTT CASAGGMNTEAFF
TRBD2 TRBJ2-1 . TRBV24-1 TGTGCCACCAGTGATCCTACTAGCGCAACCTCCTACAATGAGCAGTTCTTC CATSDPTSATSYNEQFF
TRBD2 TRBJ2-1 many TRBV11-3 TGTGCCAGCAGCCCGCCGCCGGGGGGAAATAAGCAGTTCTTC CASSPPPGGNKQFF
TRBD2 TRBJ2-1 many TRBV30 TGTGCCTGGAGGCGACTACCAAAGACTAGCGGCATCCTATCCTACAATGAGCAGTTCTTC CAWRRLPKTSGILSYNEQFF
. TRBJ2-7 many TRBV30 TGTGCCTGTTATGCTCCGGGACGGGGGTACGAGCAGTACTTC CACYAPGRGYEQYF
. TRBJ2-7 few TRBV12-3/TRBV12-4 TGTGCCAGCAGACTCAGTGTCCTCTCCTACGAGCAGTACTTC CASRLSVLSYEQYF
. TRBJ1-1 many TRBV6-2/TRBV6-3 TGTGCCAGCAACGAGGACATGATCTCTTCAGCTTTCTTT CASNEDMISSAFF
. TRBJ1-1 many TRBV20-1 TGCAGTGCTAGCCGGGACTCCTTGAACACTGAAGCTTTCTTT CSASRDSLNTEAFF
TRBD2 TRBJ2-1 many TRBV28 TGTGCCAGCAGAAGTGGGCTAGCGGGATGGACTTCCTACAATGAGCAGTTCTTC CASRSGLAGWTSYNEQFF
. TRBJ2-7 . TRBV25-1 TGTGCCAGCAGTGAACCGGGAGTCCCCTACGAGCAGTACTTC CASSEPGVPYEQYF
. TRBJ2-1 few TRBV15 TGTGCCACCAGCAGGGTCCGTGGGAGTCTGTATCATGAGCAGTTCTTC CATSRVRGSLYHEQFF
. TRBJ1-4 . TRBV29-1 TGCAGCGTGGGAGAGGCAGCAACTAATGAAAAACTGTTTTTT CSVGEAATNEKLFF
. TRBJ2-5 many TRBV11-3 TGTGCCAGCAGCTTAGGTCTTATCGGAGGGCCCGGTAGAGAGACCCAGTACTTC CASSLGLIGGPGRETQYF
TRBD1 TRBJ1-1 many TRBV12-3/TRBV12-4 TGTGCCAGCAGCAGTGGACAGGGCCTCATGAACACTGAAGCTTTCTTT CASSSGQGLMNTEAFF
TRBD1 TRBJ1-1 few TRBV28 TGTGCCAGCAGTCGGGACAGTGGTGAAGCTTTCTTT CASSRDSGEAFF
. TRBJ1-1 many TRBV18 TGTGCCAGCTCACCCCTAGGGGGGGGCGAGGCTTTCTTT CASSPLGGGEAFF
. TRBJ1-5 many TRBV7-2 TGTGCCAGCAGCCCCAGGCGCAATAGCAATCAGCCCCAGCATTTT CASSPRRNSNQPQHF
TRBD1 TRBJ1-2 . TRBV10-3 TGTGCCATCAGCTTTGAGACAGGGCGCTATGGCTACACCTTC CAISFETGRYGYTF
. TRBJ2-7 . TRBV3-1 TGTGCCAGCAGCATTAAGGGATTATACGAGCAGTACTTC CASSIKGLYEQYF
. TRBJ2-1 many TRBV7-2 TGTGCCAGCAGTCTGGACTATTCTAATGAGCAGTTCTTC CASSLDYSNEQFF
TRBD1 TRBJ1-2 . TRBV28 TGTGCCAGCAGTTACCTCAGGACAGGTAACTATGGCTACACCTTC CASSYLRTGNYGYTF
. TRBJ1-3 many TRBV28 TGTGCCAGCAGTTCCCCCTGGGGGTCTGGAAACACCATATATTTT CASSSPWGSGNTIYF
. TRBJ2-5 few TRBV6-1 TGTGCAGGGGGGGCGGGCGAGACCCAGTACTTC CAGGAGETQYF
. TRBJ1-5 few TRBV10-3 TGTGCCTCTGCCAGGACAGACAGCAATCAGCCCCAGCATTTT CASARTDSNQPQHF
TRBD1 TRBJ2-7 many TRBV11-1 TGTGCCAGCAGCTTGTCTCAGGGGGTCTCCTACGAGCAGTACTTC CASSLSQGVSYEQYF
TRBD2 TRBJ2-1 few TRBV4-1 TGCGCCAGCAGCCAGGTTACTAGCGGGAGGTGGTATGAGCAGTTCTTC CASSQVTSGRWYEQFF
TRBD1 TRBJ2-7 few TRBV6-1 TGTGCCAGCAGGAACAGGGGGATCGGGGTACTCTCCTACGAGCAGTACTTC CASRNRGIGVLSYEQYF
. TRBJ1-5 few TRBV9 TGTGCCAGCAGCGGAGGTCGGGGCTTCAATCAGCCCCAGCATTTT CASSGGRGFNQPQHF
. TRBJ2-7 . TRBV12-5 TGTGCTAGTGGTTCCATTGGACAGTCCCACGAGCAGTACTTC CASGSIGQSHEQYF
. TRBJ1-2 few TRBV5-1 TGCGCCAGCAGCTTGACAGGGACTGGCTACACCTTC CASSLTGTGYTF